This T cell receptor (beta chain) was documented in a study of cytomegalovirus exposure and HLA in healthy donors. Overall study results and limits: Another analysis was done later, and it associated over 15,000 TCR beta sequences with HLA alleles at 0.05 false discovery rate. An analysis was carried out at a later point. It showed that HLA-associated TCR beta chains were more clonally expanded than equally common non-associated chains. It was reported that the classifier diagnosed cytomegalovirus status with high specificity and sensitivity in both the original and validation cohorts.

About this clone: Antigen specificity is unknown.

The primer mix had 60 Vbeta and 13 Jbeta primers. This table comes from immunoSEQ multiplex PCR, and its TCRdb copy is limited to in-frame clones, with some not included. The profile shows about 250,000 clones, 85% of them singletons. Germline CDR1 reads SGHRS; CDR2 reads YFSETQ. V lost 2 bases and J 6 bases, leaving 9 bases between the germline ends. This CDR3 comprises 12 residues. The sample consisted of PBMCs. The source is a girl aged 2 to 9 in good health and CMV-seronegative. This chain joins TRBV5-1 and TRBJ2-7, with D perhaps matching TRBD1 (6 bases). The CDR3 loop is CASSLAGAEQYF. CDR3 in DNA: TGCGCCAGCAGCTTAGCAGGGGCCGAGCAGTACTTC.